Only one count was recorded for the clone carrying this T cell receptor beta chain. These data come from a study of blood T cell repertoires in COVID-19. Study-wide background: In each case, the material was cDNA or gDNA derived from T cells, B-cell-depleted T cells, or PBMCs.

Authors' processing steps: It was from reference gene primer amplification that nucleated cell counts were estimated. The method was immunoSEQ multiplex PCR; TCRdb's version includes in-frame clones alone and lacks a portion of them. V and J calls and clone size are those listed in that table; D and trimming were worked out from the DNA. Of 90,000 or so clones listed, about 89% are singletons. This CDR3 has 15 amino acids. Unmatched junction bases numbered 9, after V lost 7 bases and J lost 5 bases. Per germline, CDR1 SGHTA and CDR2 FQGTGA. The TCR comes from a human donor in a cohort sampled during active COVID-19. The sample comprised peripheral blood. The genes are TRBV7-3 and TRBJ2-3; the match to TRBD2 covers 10 bases. The CDR3 DNA follows: TGTGCCAGCACCAAAGCGGGGGGGCCCGGAGATACGCAGTATTTT. It specifies CASTKAGGPGDTQYF.